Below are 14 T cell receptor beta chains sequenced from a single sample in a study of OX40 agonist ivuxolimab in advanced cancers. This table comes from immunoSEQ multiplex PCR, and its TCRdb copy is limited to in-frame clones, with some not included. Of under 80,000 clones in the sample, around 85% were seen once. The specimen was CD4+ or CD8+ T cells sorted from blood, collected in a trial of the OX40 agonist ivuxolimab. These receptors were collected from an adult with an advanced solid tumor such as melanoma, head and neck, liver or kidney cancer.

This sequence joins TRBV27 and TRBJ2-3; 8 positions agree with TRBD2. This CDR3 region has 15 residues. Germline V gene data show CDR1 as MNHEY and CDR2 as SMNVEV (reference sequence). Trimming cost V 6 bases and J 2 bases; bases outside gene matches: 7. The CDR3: CASRNSGAPTDTQYF. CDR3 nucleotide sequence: TGTGCCAGCAGAAATAGCGGGGCTCCCACAGATACGCAGTATTTT.

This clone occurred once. The DNA of the CDR3 is TGTGCCAGCCAAACTCATAGACAGGCCCTAGGACAGCCCCAGCATTTT. Translated, it gives CASQTHRQALGQPQHF. J is TRBJ1-5 and V is TRBV19; TRBD1 might be the D (6 bases). This CDR3 comprises 16 residues. CDR1 is LNHDA, CDR2 SQIVND, per germline (reference sequence). V was shortened by 9 bases and J by 7 bases, with 25 bases between the two germline ends.

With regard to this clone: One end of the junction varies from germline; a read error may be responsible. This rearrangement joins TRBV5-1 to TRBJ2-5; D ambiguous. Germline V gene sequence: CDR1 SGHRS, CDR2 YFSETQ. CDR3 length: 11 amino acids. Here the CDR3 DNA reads TGTGCCAGCGAGAAAAAAGGGACCCAGTACTTC. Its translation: CASEKKGTQYF.

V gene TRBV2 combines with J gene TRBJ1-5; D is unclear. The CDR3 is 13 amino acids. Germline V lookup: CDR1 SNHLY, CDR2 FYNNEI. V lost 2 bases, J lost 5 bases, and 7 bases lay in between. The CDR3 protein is CASSEIRDQPQHF. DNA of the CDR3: TGTGCCAGCAGTGAAATAAGGGATCAGCCCCAGCATTTT.

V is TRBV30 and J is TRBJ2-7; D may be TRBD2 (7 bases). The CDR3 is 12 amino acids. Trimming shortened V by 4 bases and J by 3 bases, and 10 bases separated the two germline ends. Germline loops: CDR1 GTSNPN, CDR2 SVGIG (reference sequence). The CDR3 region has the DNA TGTGCCTGGAAAGGGGGGGGCTACGAGCAGTACTTC. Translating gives CAWKGGGYEQYF.

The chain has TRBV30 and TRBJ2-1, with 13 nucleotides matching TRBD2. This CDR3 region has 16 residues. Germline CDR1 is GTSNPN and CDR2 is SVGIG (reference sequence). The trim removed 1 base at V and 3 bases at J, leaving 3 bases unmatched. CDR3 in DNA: TGTGCCTGGAGTGCTGGACTAGCGGGGGTCTACAATGAGCAGTTCTTC. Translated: CAWSAGLAGVYNEQFF.

CDR3 coding DNA: TGTGCCAGCAGCCTTGGGAGAGGGAACACCGGGGAGCTGTTTTTT. Translation gives CASSLGRGNTGELFF. V and J are TRBV7-2 and TRBJ2-2; a weak D match, TRBD2 (5 bases). V lost 5 bases, J lost 1 base, and 11 bases lay in between. Germline assignment: CDR1 SGHTA and CDR2 FQGNSA. CDR3 length: 15 amino acids.

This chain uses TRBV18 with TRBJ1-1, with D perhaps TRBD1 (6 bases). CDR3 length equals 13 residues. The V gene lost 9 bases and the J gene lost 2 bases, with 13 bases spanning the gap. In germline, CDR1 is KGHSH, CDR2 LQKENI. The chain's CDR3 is CASTGQFNTEAFF. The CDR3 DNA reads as TGTGCCAGTACAGGACAGTTTAACACTGAAGCTTTCTTT.

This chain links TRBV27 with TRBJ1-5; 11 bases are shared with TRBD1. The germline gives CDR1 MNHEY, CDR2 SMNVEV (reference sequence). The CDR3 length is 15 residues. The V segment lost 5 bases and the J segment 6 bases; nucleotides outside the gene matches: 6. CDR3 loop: CASSPWTGGLQPQHF. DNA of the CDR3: TGTGCCAGCAGTCCCTGGACAGGGGGCCTTCAGCCCCAGCATTTT.

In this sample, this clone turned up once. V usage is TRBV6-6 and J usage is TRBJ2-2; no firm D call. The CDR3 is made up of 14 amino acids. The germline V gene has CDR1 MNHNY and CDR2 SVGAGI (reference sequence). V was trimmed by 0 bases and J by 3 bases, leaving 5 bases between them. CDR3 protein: CASSYSTDTGELFF. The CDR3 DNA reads TGTGCCAGCAGTTACTCAACTGACACCGGGGAGCTGTTTTTT.

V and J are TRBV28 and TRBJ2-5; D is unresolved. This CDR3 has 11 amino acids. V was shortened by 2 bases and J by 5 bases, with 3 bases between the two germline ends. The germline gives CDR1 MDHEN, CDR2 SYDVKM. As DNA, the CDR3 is TGTGCCAGCAGTTTAATGGAGACCCAGTACTTC. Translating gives CASSLMETQYF.

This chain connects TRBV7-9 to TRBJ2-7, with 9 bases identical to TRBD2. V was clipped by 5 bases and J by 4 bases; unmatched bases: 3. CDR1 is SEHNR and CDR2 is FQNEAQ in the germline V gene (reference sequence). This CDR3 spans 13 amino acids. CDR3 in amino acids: CASSNSGGYEQYF. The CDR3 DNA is TGTGCCAGCAGCAACAGCGGGGGGTACGAGCAGTACTTC.

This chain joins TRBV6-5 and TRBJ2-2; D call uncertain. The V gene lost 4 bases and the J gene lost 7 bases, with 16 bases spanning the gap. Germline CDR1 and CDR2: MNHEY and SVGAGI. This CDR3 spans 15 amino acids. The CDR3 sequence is CASSSPIRTIGELFF. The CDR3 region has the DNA TGTGCCAGCAGTTCCCCCATTCGGACGATCGGGGAGCTGTTTTTT.

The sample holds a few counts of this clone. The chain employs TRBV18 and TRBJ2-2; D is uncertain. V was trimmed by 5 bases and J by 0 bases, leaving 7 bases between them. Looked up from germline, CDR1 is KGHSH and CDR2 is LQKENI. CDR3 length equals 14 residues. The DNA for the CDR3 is TGTGCCAGCTCATTAACAGCGAACACCGGGGAGCTGTTTTTT. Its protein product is CASSLTANTGELFF.